These 5 T cell receptor beta chains originate from one sample sequenced in a study of blood T cell repertoires in COVID-19. Repertoires were generated with immunoSEQ multiplex PCR, while TCRdb's copy carries only in-frame clones and drops some. The table lists 150,000 to 200,000 clones, roughly 90% of them singletons. Sequenced sample: PBMCs or T cells enriched from blood (not recorded which). The receptor set was obtained from a woman aged 45-60 years who had recovered from COVID-19.

The chain recombines TRBV6-5 with TRBJ1-2; D may be TRBD1 (5 bases). V shed 10 bases and J shed 0 bases, with 18 bases lying between them. Germline values: CDR1 MNHEY, CDR2 SVGAGI. This CDR3 is built from 15 residues. The CDR3 coding sequence is TGTGCCACCTCAGGGCAGGATTGGCCTAACTATGGCTACACCTTC. Translated, it gives CATSGQDWPNYGYTF.

The CDR3 sequence is CASSSRQNYGYTF. The DNA of the CDR3 is TGTGCCAGCAGCTCTCGACAGAACTATGGCTACACCTTC. The chain employs TRBV5-5 and TRBJ1-2; D is perhaps TRBD1 (5 bases). Germline-derived CDR1 and CDR2 are SGHKS and YYEKEE (reference sequence). V was clipped by 3 bases and J by 2 bases, with 8 bases between them. This CDR3 is built from 13 residues.

The J gene is TRBJ2-7, the V gene TRBV19, with unresolved D. This CDR3 comprises 15 residues. V was shortened by 3 bases and J by 0 bases, with 12 bases between the two germline ends. Germline V gene data show CDR1 as LNHDA and CDR2 as SQIVND (reference sequence). As DNA, the CDR3 is TGTGCCAGTAGTATGAACGTTCTAAGCTCCTACGAGCAGTACTTC. Translated, it gives CASSMNVLSSYEQYF. The complete variable domain, with remaining parts taken from reference TRBV19 and TRBJ2-7, reads DGGITQSPKYLFRKEGQNVTLSCEQNLNHDAMYWYRQDPGQGLRLIYYSQIVNDFQKGDIAEGYSVSREKKESFPLTVTSAQKNPTAFYLCASSMNVLSSYEQYFGPGTRLTVT.

The rearrangement links TRBV6-5 to TRBJ1-1; tentatively, D is TRBD1 (6 bases). There are 14 residues in the CDR3. V was pared by 6 bases and J by 0 bases, with 11 bases between. Germline V gene lookup returns CDR1 MNHEY and CDR2 SVGAGI. CDR3 residues: CASRDSSLNTEAFF. DNA of the CDR3: TGTGCCAGCAGGGACAGTAGTCTGAACACTGAAGCTTTCTTT.

The CDR3 protein is CASRDGTRAINEQFF. In DNA form, the CDR3 reads TGCGCCAGCAGAGACGGGACACGGGCGATAAATGAGCAGTTCTTC. The chain has TRBV5-1 and TRBJ2-1, with D tentatively TRBD1 (6 bases). CDR1 SGHRS and CDR2 YFSETQ come from the germline V gene. The CDR3 totals 15 residues. V was shortened by 5 bases and J by 7 bases, with 19 bases between the two germline ends.